The rows below give T cell receptor beta chains drawn from one sample of a study of T cell changes during pregnancy in multiple sclerosis. This table comes from immunoSEQ multiplex PCR, and its TCRdb copy is limited to in-frame clones, with some not included. The sample has about 40,000 clones, 94% seen once. The source was CD4+ T cells from peripheral blood mononuclear cells, collected after pregnancy. The origin of the receptors is a female donor with multiple sclerosis, enrolled in a pregnancy study. CDR3s include the opening cysteine and the closing phenylalanine or tryptophan. D genes are given only for firm matches. Clone size is given for some rows only: seen once, a few or many times, or a class if the clone is expanded.

cdr3_length: 13
clone_size: NA
v_call: TRBV4-2
d_call: NA
j_call: TRBJ1-1
cdr3_aa: CASSQIGDTEAFF
cdr3_nt: TGTGCCAGCAGCCAGATCGGGGACACTGAAGCTTTCTTT

cdr3_length: 15
clone_size: once
v_call: TRBV23-1
d_call: NA
j_call: TRBJ1-4
cdr3_aa: CASSQSGGVNEKLFF
cdr3_nt: TGCGCCAGCAGTCAATCTGGAGGGGTTAATGAAAAACTGTTTTTT

cdr3_length: 14
clone_size: NA
v_call: TRBV6-1
d_call: TRBD1
j_call: TRBJ2-2
cdr3_aa: CASVGQGLAGELFF
cdr3_nt: TGTGCCAGCGTTGGACAGGGATTGGCCGGGGAGCTGTTTTTT

cdr3_length: 14
clone_size: NA
v_call: TRBV9
d_call: NA
j_call: TRBJ1-4
cdr3_aa: CASSVGQGNEKLFF
cdr3_nt: TGTGCCAGCAGCGTAGGGCAGGGTAATGAAAAACTGTTTTTT

cdr3_length: 16
clone_size: NA
v_call: TRBV6-6
d_call: TRBD2
j_call: TRBJ2-1
cdr3_aa: CASRGLLAGDYNEQFF
cdr3_nt: TGTGCCAGCAGAGGACTACTAGCGGGGGATTACAATGAGCAGTTCTTC

cdr3_length: 14
clone_size: NA
v_call: TRBV2
d_call: NA
j_call: TRBJ2-7
cdr3_aa: CASSKAGDSYEQYF
cdr3_nt: TGTGCCAGCAGTAAGGCAGGCGACTCCTACGAGCAGTACTTC

cdr3_length: 14
clone_size: NA
v_call: TRBV5-4
d_call: TRBD1
j_call: TRBJ1-1
cdr3_aa: CASSRSTGATEAFF
cdr3_nt: TGTGCCAGCAGCCGTTCGACAGGGGCCACTGAAGCTTTCTTT

cdr3_length: 12
clone_size: NA
v_call: TRBV6-6
d_call: NA
j_call: TRBJ2-5
cdr3_aa: CASSSMEETQYF
cdr3_nt: TGTGCCAGCAGTTCTATGGAAGAGACCCAGTACTTC

cdr3_length: 17
clone_size: NA
v_call: TRBV7-9
d_call: TRBD1
j_call: TRBJ2-7
cdr3_aa: CASSLGGYRGRNYEQYF
cdr3_nt: TGTGCCAGCAGCTTAGGCGGTTACAGGGGGCGAAACTACGAGCAGTACTTC

cdr3_length: 13
clone_size: NA
v_call: TRBV15
d_call: NA
j_call: TRBJ2-1
cdr3_aa: CATSPQLYNEQFF
cdr3_nt: TGTGCCACCAGCCCCCAACTCTACAATGAGCAGTTCTTC

cdr3_length: 23
clone_size: NA
v_call: TRBV7-3
d_call: NA
j_call: TRBJ2-2
cdr3_aa: CASSLTFRVPSVGGPSDTGELFF
cdr3_nt: TGTGCCAGCAGCTTAACCTTTCGGGTCCCTTCGGTGGGGGGGCCATCGGACACCGGGGAGCTGTTTTTT

cdr3_length: 14
clone_size: NA
v_call: TRBV9
d_call: TRBD1
j_call: TRBJ1-6
cdr3_aa: CASSAGTANSPLHF
cdr3_nt: TGTGCCAGCAGCGCCGGGACAGCTAATTCACCCCTCCACTTT

cdr3_length: 17
clone_size: NA
v_call: TRBV2
d_call: TRBD2
j_call: TRBJ2-7
cdr3_aa: CASKLGTSGASSYEQYF
cdr3_nt: TGTGCCAGCAAACTAGGGACTAGCGGGGCCAGCTCCTACGAGCAGTACTTC

cdr3_length: 15
clone_size: NA
v_call: TRBV6-1
d_call: TRBD1
j_call: TRBJ2-2
cdr3_aa: CASSDRTGGTGELFF
cdr3_nt: TGTGCCAGCAGTGACCGGACAGGGGGGACCGGGGAGCTGTTTTTT

cdr3_length: 15
clone_size: NA
v_call: TRBV7-2
d_call: NA
j_call: TRBJ2-7
cdr3_aa: CASSLVSRGDYEQYF
cdr3_nt: TGTGCCAGCAGCTTAGTATCCCGCGGGGACTACGAGCAGTACTTC

cdr3_length: 15
clone_size: NA
v_call: TRBV6-6
d_call: NA
j_call: TRBJ1-6
cdr3_aa: CASSTGSAVYSPLHF
cdr3_nt: TGTGCCAGCAGTACAGGTTCGGCGGTGTATTCACCCCTCCACTTT

cdr3_length: 13
clone_size: NA
v_call: TRBV28
d_call: TRBD1
j_call: TRBJ2-1
cdr3_aa: CASSLGQGYEQFF
cdr3_nt: TGTGCCAGCAGCCTGGGACAGGGTTATGAGCAGTTCTTC

cdr3_length: 16
clone_size: NA
v_call: TRBV5-6
d_call: NA
j_call: TRBJ2-3
cdr3_aa: CASRDLWDFSTDTQYF
cdr3_nt: TGTGCCAGCAGAGACCTGTGGGACTTCTCCACAGATACGCAGTATTTT

cdr3_length: 13
clone_size: NA
v_call: TRBV15
d_call: NA
j_call: TRBJ1-2
cdr3_aa: CAASETGSYGYTF
cdr3_nt: TGTGCCGCATCGGAAACAGGGAGCTATGGCTACACCTTC

cdr3_length: 14
clone_size: NA
v_call: TRBV6-4
d_call: NA
j_call: TRBJ1-1
cdr3_aa: CASSPRRGSTEAFF
cdr3_nt: TGTGCCAGCAGTCCCCGCAGGGGAAGCACTGAAGCTTTCTTT

cdr3_length: 14
clone_size: NA
v_call: TRBV2
d_call: TRBD2
j_call: TRBJ2-1
cdr3_aa: CASSDSGGPEEQFF
cdr3_nt: TGTGCCAGCAGTGATAGCGGGGGTCCGGAAGAGCAGTTCTTC

cdr3_length: 19
clone_size: NA
v_call: TRBV5-8
d_call: NA
j_call: TRBJ1-1
cdr3_aa: CASSPTIEGEFFGRTEAFF
cdr3_nt: TGTGCCAGCAGCCCCACGATTGAAGGGGAATTTTTCGGGCGCACTGAAGCTTTCTTT

cdr3_length: 13
clone_size: NA
v_call: TRBV6-1
d_call: TRBD2
j_call: TRBJ2-1
cdr3_aa: CASSVGTRGEQFF
cdr3_nt: TGTGCCAGCAGTGTCGGGACTAGAGGGGAGCAGTTCTTC